The source of this T cell receptor beta chain is a study of spatial heterogeneity in lung cancer. Study as a whole: The authors sequenced available follow-up PBMC samples, taken a median of around 2 years after resection.

Single TCR cDNA molecules each had their own unique molecular identifier. A single record per CDR3 protein comes from TCRdb applying MiXCR to the 5' RACE reads. The table has about 120,000 distinct CDR3 sequences, roughly an eighth seen once; the top ten hold around 17%. Time point given: blood at routine non-recurrence follow-up after resection. Whole RNA was taken from tumor, nontumor lung or frozen PBMC; it was then sequenced unsorted. Whole-study results and caveats: The study found ubiquitous expanded tumor TCRs in blood more at resection than follow-up.

This clonotype showed up just a few times. Its target is not known. The CDR3 is 16 residues long. Germline V gene data show CDR1 as SGHRS and CDR2 as YFSETQ. V lost 5 bases to trimming and J lost 2 bases; unmatched junction nucleotides: 12. Here the sequenced sample was PBMCs, taken at follow-up. The V and J genes are TRBV5-1 and TRBJ2-7; TRBD2 matches at 8 bases. The clonotype originates from a male donor with early-stage non-small cell lung cancer. The CDR3 sequence: CASSSVQRGSTYEQYF. CDR3 nucleotides: TGCGCCAGCAGTTCGGTCCAGCGGGGGTCCACCTACGAGCAGTACTTC.